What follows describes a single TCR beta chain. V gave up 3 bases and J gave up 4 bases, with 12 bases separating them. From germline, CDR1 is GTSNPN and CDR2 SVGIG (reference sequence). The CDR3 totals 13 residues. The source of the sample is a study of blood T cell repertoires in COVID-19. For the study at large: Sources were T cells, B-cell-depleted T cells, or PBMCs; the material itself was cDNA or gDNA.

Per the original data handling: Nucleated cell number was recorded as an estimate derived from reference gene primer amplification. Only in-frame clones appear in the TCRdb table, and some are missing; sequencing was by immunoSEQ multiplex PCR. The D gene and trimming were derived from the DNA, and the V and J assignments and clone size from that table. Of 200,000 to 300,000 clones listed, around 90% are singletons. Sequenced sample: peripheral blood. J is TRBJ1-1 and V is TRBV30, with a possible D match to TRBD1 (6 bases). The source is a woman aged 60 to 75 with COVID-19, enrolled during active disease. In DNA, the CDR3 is TGTGCCTGGAGGGACAGACCCCCCACTGAAGCTTTCTTT. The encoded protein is CAWRDRPPTEAFF.